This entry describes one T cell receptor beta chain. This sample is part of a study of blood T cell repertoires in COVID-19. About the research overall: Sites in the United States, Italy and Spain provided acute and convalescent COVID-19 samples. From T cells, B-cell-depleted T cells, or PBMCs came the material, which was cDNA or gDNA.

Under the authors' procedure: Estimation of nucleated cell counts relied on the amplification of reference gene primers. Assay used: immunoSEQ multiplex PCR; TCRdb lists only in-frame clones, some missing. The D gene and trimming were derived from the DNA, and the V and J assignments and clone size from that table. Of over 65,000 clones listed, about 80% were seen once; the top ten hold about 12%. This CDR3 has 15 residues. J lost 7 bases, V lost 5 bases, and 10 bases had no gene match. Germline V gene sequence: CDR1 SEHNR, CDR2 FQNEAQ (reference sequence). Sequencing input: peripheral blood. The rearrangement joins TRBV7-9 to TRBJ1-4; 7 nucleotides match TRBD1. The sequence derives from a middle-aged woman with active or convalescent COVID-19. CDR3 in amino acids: CASSLTGVHGEKLFF. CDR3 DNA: TGTGCCAGCAGCCTTACAGGGGTCCATGGTGAAAAACTGTTTTTT. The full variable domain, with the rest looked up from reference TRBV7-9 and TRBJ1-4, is DTGVSQNPRHKITKRGQNVTFRCDPISEHNRLYWYRQTLGQGPEFLTYFQNEAQLEKSRLLSDRFSAERPKGSFSTLEIQRTEQGDSAMYLCASSLTGVHGEKLFFGSGTQLSVL.